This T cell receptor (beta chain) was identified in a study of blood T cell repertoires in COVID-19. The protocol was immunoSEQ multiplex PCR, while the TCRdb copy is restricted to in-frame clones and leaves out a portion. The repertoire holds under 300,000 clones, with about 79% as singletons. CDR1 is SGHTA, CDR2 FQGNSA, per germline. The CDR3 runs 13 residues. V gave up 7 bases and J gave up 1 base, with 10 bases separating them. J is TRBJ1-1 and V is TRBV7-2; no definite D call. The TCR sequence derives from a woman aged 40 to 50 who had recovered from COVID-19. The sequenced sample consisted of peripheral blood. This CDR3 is CASIGVANTEAFF. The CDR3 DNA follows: TGTGCCAGCATAGGAGTAGCGAACACTGAAGCTTTCTTT. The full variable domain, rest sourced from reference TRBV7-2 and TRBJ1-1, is GAGVSQSPSNKVTEKGKDVELRCDPISGHTALYWYRQSLGQGLEFLIYFQGNSAPDKSGLPSDRFSAERTGGSVSTLTIQRTQQEDSAVYLCASIGVANTEAFFGQGTRLTVV.